This record covers a single TCR beta chain. Its matching antigen is unknown. This CDR3 is built from 13 residues. Germline V gives CDR1 MNHNS, CDR2 SASEGT. The data were taken from a study of T cells expressing NK-cell markers. Study-wide points: The share of CD8+ T cells held by dominant NKG2C+ clonotypes was roughly 1.0-8% in over 5 donors. Topping the CD3+CD56-NKG2C+ fraction as well were these clonotypes, in several donors.

Scientists made TCR beta cDNA using 5'RACE template switching with UMIs. TCRdb reprocessed the 5' RACE reads and reports one entry per CDR3 protein, with no DNA. In all, the sample yields about 170,000 distinct CDR3 sequences. The TCR sequence derives from a man between 18 and 69 years old in good health. Sequenced sample: blood T cells: a sorted CD56 or NKG2C T cell subset, CD4+ or CD8+ T cells, or bulk PBMC T cells (not recorded which). The chain combines TRBV6-1 with TRBJ2-5; without DNA, the TCRdb call of TRBD2 cannot be checked. CDR3 sequence reads: CASSSGTPSDQYF.